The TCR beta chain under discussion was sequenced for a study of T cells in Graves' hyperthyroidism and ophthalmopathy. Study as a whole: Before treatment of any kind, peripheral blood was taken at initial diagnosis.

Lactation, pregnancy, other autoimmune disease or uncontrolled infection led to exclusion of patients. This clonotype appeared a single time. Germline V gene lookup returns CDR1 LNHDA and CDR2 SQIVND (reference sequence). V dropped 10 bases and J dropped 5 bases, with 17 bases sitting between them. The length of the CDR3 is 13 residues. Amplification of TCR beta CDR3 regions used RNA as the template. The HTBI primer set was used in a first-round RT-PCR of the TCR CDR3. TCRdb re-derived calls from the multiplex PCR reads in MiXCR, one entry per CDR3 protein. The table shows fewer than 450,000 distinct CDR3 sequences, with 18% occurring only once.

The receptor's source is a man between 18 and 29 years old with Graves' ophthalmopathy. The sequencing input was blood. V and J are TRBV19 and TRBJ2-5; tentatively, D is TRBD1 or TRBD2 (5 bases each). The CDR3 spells CAIREPTGETQYF. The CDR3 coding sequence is TGTGCCATCAGGGAACCAACGGGGGAGACCCAGTACTTC.